This passage covers 32 T cell receptor beta chains from one sample sequenced in a study of T cell repertoires in cytomegalovirus infection. MiXCR, applied by TCRdb to the reads, yields one record per CDR3 protein. In the table there are 200,000 or so distinct CDR3 sequences, 35% to 40% of which are singletons. The antigens these receptors bind are not known. The sample here was CD8+ T cells from cultured PBMCs, taken from culture after CMV antigen stimulation. The receptor source for this set is a human donor in good health (CMV status not recorded). Some clones in this sample may be carry-over from other donors' samples.

The chain carries TRBV6-2 or TRBV6-3 and TRBJ1-2, with unresolved D. Germline CDR1 is MNHEY and CDR2 is SVGEGT. The germline V and J ends were trimmed by 5 bases and 8 bases, with 15 bases remaining between them. The CDR3 has 13 amino acids. Here the CDR3 reads CASSRAHARGYTF. CDR3 sequence (DNA): TGTGCCAGCAGTCGGGCCCACGCGCGAGGCTACACCTTC.

This clonotype was found a few times. The genes are TRBV12-3 or TRBV12-4 and TRBJ2-5; maybe TRBD1 (5 bases). V lost 5 bases to trimming and J lost 5 bases, with 21 bases between them. CDR3 length equals 16 residues. CDR3 sequence: CASSPPWGSPSETQYF. CDR3 nucleotides: TGTGCCAGCAGTCCACCGTGGGGCTCGCCCTCGGAGACCCAGTACTTC.

This clonotype showed up just a few times. The chain combines TRBV7-6 with TRBJ2-3; D ambiguous. The germline V gene has CDR1 SGHVS and CDR2 FNYEAQ. This CDR3 has 14 amino acids. Between the trimmed V and J ends, which lost 5 bases and 1 base, there was a span of 10 bases. CDR3 region: CASSKKARTDTQYF. In DNA form, the CDR3 reads TGTGCCAGCAGCAAAAAAGCCCGCACAGATACGCAGTATTTT.

The chain carries TRBV11-1 and TRBJ2-1; 9 bases line up with TRBD2. CDR1 SGHAT and CDR2 FQDESV come from the germline V gene (reference sequence). Trimming cost V 7 bases and J 6 bases; bases outside gene matches: 16. The CDR3 contains 17 residues. CDR3 region: CASNGRSGRKGTNEQFF. In DNA, the CDR3 is TGTGCCAGCAACGGAAGGAGCGGGAGGAAGGGTACCAATGAGCAGTTCTTC.

The chain employs TRBV29-1 and TRBJ2-7; D may be TRBD2 (5 bases). This CDR3 is built from 11 residues. The V gene lost 0 bases and the J gene lost 7 bases, with 7 bases spanning the gap. Per the germline V gene, CDR1 is SQVTM and CDR2 is ANQGSEA. CDR3 nucleotide sequence: TGCAGCGTTGAAGATAGAGGGGAGCAGTACTTC. Its protein is CSVEDRGEQYF.

The chain joins TRBV6-6 to TRBJ1-1, with D tentatively TRBD1 (6 bases). CDR3 length: 16 residues. Trimming stripped 7 bases from V and 4 bases from J, with 22 bases between. CDR1 is MNHNY, CDR2 SVGAGI, per germline (reference sequence). The CDR3 region has the DNA TGTGCCAGCACTCATACCAGGGGAGGGGGAAGCACTGAAGCTTTCTTT. It yields the protein CASTHTRGGGSTEAFF.

V is TRBV4-1 and J is TRBJ2-1; D remains unclear. This CDR3 spans 13 amino acids. CDR1 is MGHRA, CDR2 YSYEKL, per germline. Trimming removed 0 bases at V and 5 bases at J, with 5 bases between. CDR3 in DNA: TGCGCCAGCAGCCAAGACCAGGACAATGAGCAGTTCTTC. Amino acid sequence: CASSQDQDNEQFF.

On this clonotype itself: This may stem from a read error, because a much larger clone lies one nucleotide away. CDR3 protein: CASIDFIGGPDTKYF. In DNA form, the CDR3 reads TGTGCCAGCATCGACTTTATTGGGGGCCCCGATACGAAGTATTTT. This chain uses TRBV11-2 with TRBJ2-3; D is possibly TRBD1 (6 bases). The length of the CDR3 is 15 residues. CDR1 and CDR2 from the germline V gene are SGHAT and FQNNGV.

The chain carries TRBV19 and TRBJ1-1; no clear D gene. From germline, CDR1 is LNHDA and CDR2 SQIVND (reference sequence). This CDR3 region has 12 residues. Trimming cost V 1 base and J 7 bases, with 7 bases left between them. The CDR3 spells CASSIGGFEAFF. The CDR3 region has the DNA TGTGCCAGTAGTATAGGGGGATTTGAAGCTTTCTTT. The full variable domain, its missing parts supplied by reference TRBV19 and TRBJ1-1, is DGGITQSPKYLFRKEGQNVTLSCEQNLNHDAMYWYRQDPGQGLRLIYYSQIVNDFQKGDIAEGYSVSREKKESFPLTVTSAQKNPTAFYLCASSIGGFEAFFGQGTRLTVV.

The chain uses TRBV9 and TRBJ2-1; 10 positions match TRBD2. The CDR3 has 17 amino acids. Germline assignment: CDR1 SGDLS and CDR2 YYNGEE. J was trimmed by 4 bases and V by 2 bases; bases with no gene match: 9. CDR3 DNA sequence: TGTGCCAGCAGCGTCGACGCCGGGACTAGCGCTTACAATGAGCAGTTCTTC. Protein sequence: CASSVDAGTSAYNEQFF.

The rearrangement links TRBV7-9 to TRBJ2-3, with 7 nucleotides matching TRBD2. The V and J ends lost 1 base and 2 bases, in that order; junction bases with no gene match: 3. Germline CDR1 and CDR2: SEHNR and FQNEAQ (reference sequence). CDR3 length: 15 amino acids. CDR3 DNA sequence: TGTGCCAGCAGCTTAGTAGGGACTAACACAGATACGCAGTATTTT. It is translated as CASSLVGTNTDTQYF.

This clonotype was seen a few times. The CDR3 region has the DNA TGTGCCAGCAGTCGGGGGGGCCCGACACTTGAAGCTTTCTTT. This gives the protein CASSRGGPTLEAFF. The chain joins TRBV12-3 or TRBV12-4 to TRBJ1-1; D might be TRBD1 (6 bases). The CDR3 is 14 residues long. Trimming removed 5 bases at V and 7 bases at J, with 17 bases between.

As DNA, the CDR3 is TGTGCCAGCAGTTCCGGGCCTCATGGGGGCTACACCTTC. It is translated as CASSSGPHGGYTF. The genes are TRBV27 and TRBJ1-2; D is undetermined. This CDR3 spans 13 amino acids. V was cut by 4 bases and J by 8 bases, with 14 bases left in between. CDR1 and CDR2 from the germline V gene are MNHEY and SMNVEV (reference sequence).

The chain recombines TRBV12-5 with TRBJ2-7; perhaps TRBD1 as D (5 bases). This CDR3 is built from 14 residues. Deletions cut 1 base from V and 0 bases from J, with 7 bases between. Looked up from germline, CDR1 is LGHNT and CDR2 is FRNRAP. Here the CDR3 DNA reads TGTGCTAGTGGTTTGGCTGACAGCTCCTACGAGCAGTACTTC. This sequence encodes CASGLADSSYEQYF.

The gene calls are TRBV30 and TRBJ1-4; 7 positions match TRBD1. The length of the CDR3 is 15 residues. The junction had 12 bases not matched to a gene; V was cut back by 6 bases and J by 5 bases. Per germline, CDR1 GTSNPN and CDR2 SVGIG (reference sequence). This chain's CDR3 is CACEPWDSANEKLFF. DNA of the CDR3: TGTGCCTGTGAGCCCTGGGACAGTGCAAATGAAAAACTGTTTTTT.

This clonotype was seen ten or more times. The CDR3 bases are TGTGCCAGCAGCGAGACAGGGTTTGGGGCGGATACGCAGTATTTT. It is translated as CASSETGFGADTQYF. The genes are TRBV7-8 and TRBJ2-3; 7 bases align to TRBD1. This CDR3 contains 15 residues. Per the germline V gene, CDR1 is SGHVS and CDR2 is FQNEAQ. Losses at the gene ends were 5 bases for V and 6 bases for J; bases not matched to a gene: 11.

This chain connects TRBV2 to TRBJ2-1; 16 positions agree with TRBD2. J gave up 5 bases and V 8 bases, and 3 bases lay outside the gene matches. Germline V gene lookup returns CDR1 SNHLY and CDR2 FYNNEI. This CDR3 region has 15 residues. The CDR3 spells CASGTSGGDNNEQFF. In DNA form, the CDR3 reads TGTGCCAGCGGGACTAGCGGGGGGGATAACAATGAGCAGTTCTTC.

V and J are TRBV7-9 and TRBJ1-2; the match to TRBD1 covers 8 bases. Germline values: CDR1 SEHNR, CDR2 FQNEAQ (reference sequence). CDR3 length: 14 amino acids. V lost 2 bases, J lost 3 bases, and 2 bases stayed unmatched. This CDR3 reads CASSLTGGDYGYTF. The CDR3 nucleotides read TGTGCCAGCAGCTTAACAGGGGGTGACTATGGCTACACCTTC. Full variable domain (rest looked up from reference TRBV7-9 and TRBJ1-2): DTGVSQNPRHKITKRGQNVTFRCDPISEHNRLYWYRQTLGQGPEFLTYFQNEAQLEKSRLLSDRFSAERPKGSFSTLEIQRTEQGDSAMYLCASSLTGGDYGYTFGSGTRLTVV.

In this sample, this clonotype turned up a few times. For the CDR3, the DNA is TGTGCCAGCGGGACAGGGGAGCCCCAGCATTTT. It encodes CASGTGEPQHF. V usage is TRBV19 and J usage is TRBJ1-5; 10 bases map to TRBD1. The CDR3 length is 11 residues. Germline V gene sequence: CDR1 LNHDA, CDR2 SQIVND (reference sequence). Trimming at V came to 9 bases and at J to 8 bases, leaving 1 base not matched to a gene.

The chain employs TRBV24-1 and TRBJ1-2; D not certain. Trimming stripped 5 bases from V and 10 bases from J, with 13 bases between. This CDR3 has 12 amino acids. Germline V gene lookup returns CDR1 KGHDR and CDR2 SFDVKD. CDR3 amino acids: CATSALVIDYTF. The CDR3 bases are TGTGCCACCAGTGCGCTAGTAATTGACTACACCTTC.

The V call is TRBV7-9, the J call TRBJ2-7; 10 bases align to TRBD1. Germline CDR1 SEHNR, CDR2 FQNEAQ (reference sequence). This CDR3 region has 14 residues. With V trimmed by 4 bases and J by 4 bases, 4 bases remained unmatched. CDR3 nucleotide sequence: TGTGCCAGCAGCTACGACAGGGGGCAATACGAGCAGTACTTC. It specifies CASSYDRGQYEQYF.

DNA for the CDR3: TGTGCCAGTAGTCCCATAGCGGGAGGGTGGAATGAGCAGTTCTTC. Its translation: CASSPIAGGWNEQFF. The rearrangement joins TRBV19 to TRBJ2-1, with 11 positions matching TRBD2. The CDR3 loop spans 15 amino acids. Germline assignment: CDR1 LNHDA and CDR2 SQIVND (reference sequence). V was pared by 5 bases and J by 7 bases, with 7 bases of the junction left unmatched.

The CDR3 DNA sequence: TGTGCCAGCAGCTCGAGGCAGGGGAGAGCCACTGGGGCCAACGTCCTGACTTTC. Residues: CASSSRQGRATGANVLTF. The chain is built from TRBV7-8 and TRBJ2-6; D possibly corresponds to TRBD1 (6 bases). V gave up 4 bases and J gave up 2 bases, with 18 bases separating them. The CDR3 has 18 residues. CDR1 and CDR2 from the germline V gene are SGHVS and FQNEAQ.

Details on this clonotype: Because the CDR3 is missing its conserved closing phenylalanine or tryptophan, this is likely a read error. The V gene is TRBV4-1, the J gene TRBJ2-4; tentatively, D is TRBD1 (6 bases). V was pared by 0 bases and J by 1 base, with 13 bases between. The germline CDR1 and CDR2 sequences are MGHRA and YSYEKL. The CDR3 covers 17 residues. The CDR3 region is CASSQDPGEGAKNIQYS. For the CDR3, the DNA is TGCGCCAGCAGCCAAGATCCAGGGGAAGGGGCCAAAAACATTCAGTACTCT.

This clonotype was seen just once. The chain employs TRBV18 and TRBJ2-1, with D uncertain. V gave up 2 bases and J gave up 7 bases, with 18 bases separating them. CDR3 length: 16 amino acids. From germline, CDR1 is KGHSH and CDR2 LQKENI. The CDR3 DNA is TGTGCCAGCTCACCAGGTGTACAGCTTTTAAAGAATGAGCAGTTCTTC. The encoded protein is CASSPGVQLLKNEQFF.

The genes are TRBV12-3 or TRBV12-4 and TRBJ2-3, with D maybe TRBD2 (5 bases). The V end was cut by 9 bases, the J end by 0 bases, with 13 bases between. This CDR3 is 14 amino acids long. As DNA, the CDR3 is TGTGCCAGTTCGCGGCTAGCCAGCACAGATACGCAGTATTTT. Translating gives CASSRLASTDTQYF.

This clonotype has just a few counts. Written as DNA, the CDR3 is TGTGCCAGCAGCCCGGACAGGGGAAGGTTCTACGAGCAGTACTTC. This gives the protein CASSPDRGRFYEQYF. The V call is TRBV7-9, the J call TRBJ2-7; 9 bases are shared with TRBD1. Germline CDR1 SEHNR, CDR2 FQNEAQ (reference sequence). The V and J ends lost 5 bases and 3 bases, in that order; junction bases with no gene match: 8. The length of the CDR3 is 15 residues.

This clonotype was counted a few times. The chain joins TRBV11-2 to TRBJ2-3, with D possibly TRBD2 on 5 matching bases. CDR1 is SGHAT, CDR2 FQNNGV, per germline. V was clipped by 4 bases and J by 4 bases, with 24 bases between them. The length of the CDR3 is 18 residues. The CDR3 spells CASSSVVVEAKDADTQYF. The CDR3 DNA reads as TGTGCCAGCAGCTCCGTTGTGGTGGAGGCCAAGGACGCAGATACGCAGTATTTT.

This chain connects TRBV7-6 to TRBJ1-4; D may be TRBD1 (5 bases). CDR1 and CDR2 (germline): SGHVS, FNYEAQ. Trimming stripped 1 base from V and 0 bases from J, with 12 bases between. The CDR3 extends over 17 amino acids. The CDR3 sequence: CASSLDQGVATNEKLFF. In DNA form, the CDR3 reads TGTGCCAGCAGCTTAGATCAGGGAGTTGCAACTAATGAAAAACTGTTTTTT.

This clonotype was observed once. The chain is built from TRBV19 and TRBJ2-7; D possibly uses TRBD1 or TRBD2 (5 bases each). V lost 1 base to trimming and J lost 6 bases, with 16 bases between them. The CDR3 length is 15 residues. CDR1 is LNHDA, CDR2 SQIVND, per germline (reference sequence). CDR3 amino acids: CASSIAPGQALEQYF. In DNA, the CDR3 is TGTGCCAGTAGTATAGCCCCGGGGCAGGCCCTCGAGCAGTACTTC.

The V call is TRBV11-2, the J call TRBJ1-6, with D uncertain. V was pared by 0 bases and J by 12 bases, with 9 bases between. The CDR3 extends over 13 amino acids. CDR1 and CDR2 (germline): SGHAT, FQNNGV. CDR3 DNA: TGTGCCAGCAGCTTAGATCCGTTGGGACCCCTCCACTTT. Its protein product is CASSLDPLGPLHF.

The rearrangement joins TRBV12-3 or TRBV12-4 to TRBJ2-3, with D perhaps being TRBD1 or TRBD2 (5 bases each). The CDR3 loop spans 15 amino acids. Trimming removed 7 bases from V and 0 bases from J, with 14 bases in between. Here the CDR3 DNA reads TGTGCCAGCAACGAGGGACGGCTTAGCACAGATACGCAGTATTTT. Its protein is CASNEGRLSTDTQYF.